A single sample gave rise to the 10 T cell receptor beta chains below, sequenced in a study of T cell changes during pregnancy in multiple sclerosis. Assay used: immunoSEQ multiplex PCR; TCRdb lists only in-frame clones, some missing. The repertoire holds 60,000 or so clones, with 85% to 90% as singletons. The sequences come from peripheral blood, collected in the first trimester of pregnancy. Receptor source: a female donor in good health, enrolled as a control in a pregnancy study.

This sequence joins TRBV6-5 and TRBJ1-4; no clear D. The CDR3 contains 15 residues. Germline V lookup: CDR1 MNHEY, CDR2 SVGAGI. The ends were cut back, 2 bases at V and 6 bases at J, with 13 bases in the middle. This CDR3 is CASSYRSKVDEKLFF. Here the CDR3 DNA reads TGTGCCAGCAGTTACCGGTCTAAAGTGGATGAAAAACTGTTTTTT.

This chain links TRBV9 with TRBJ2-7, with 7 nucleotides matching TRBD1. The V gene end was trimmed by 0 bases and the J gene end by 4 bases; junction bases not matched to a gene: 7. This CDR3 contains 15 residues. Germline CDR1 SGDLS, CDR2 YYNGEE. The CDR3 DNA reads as TGTGCCAGCAGCGTAGGAGGGGGCAAAGGGTACGAGCAGTACTTC. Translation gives CASSVGGGKGYEQYF.

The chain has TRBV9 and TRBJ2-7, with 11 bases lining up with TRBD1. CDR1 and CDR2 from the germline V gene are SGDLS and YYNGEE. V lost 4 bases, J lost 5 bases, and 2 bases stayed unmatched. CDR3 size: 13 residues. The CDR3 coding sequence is TGTGCCAGCAGCCGGACAGGGGGCAACGAGCAGTACTTC. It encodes CASSRTGGNEQYF. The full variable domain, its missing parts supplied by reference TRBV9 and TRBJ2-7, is DSGVTQTPKHLITATGQRVTLRCSPRSGDLSVYWYQQSLDQGLQFLIQYYNGEERAKGNILERFSAQQFPDLHSELNLSSLELGDSALYFCASSRTGGNEQYFGPGTRLTVT.

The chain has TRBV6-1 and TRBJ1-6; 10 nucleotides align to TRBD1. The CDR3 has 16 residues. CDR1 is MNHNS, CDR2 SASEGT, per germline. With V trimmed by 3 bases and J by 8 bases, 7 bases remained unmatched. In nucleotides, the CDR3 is TGTGCCAGCAGTGACGGGACAGGGGATGGTTATTCACCCCTCCACTTT. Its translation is CASSDGTGDGYSPLHF.

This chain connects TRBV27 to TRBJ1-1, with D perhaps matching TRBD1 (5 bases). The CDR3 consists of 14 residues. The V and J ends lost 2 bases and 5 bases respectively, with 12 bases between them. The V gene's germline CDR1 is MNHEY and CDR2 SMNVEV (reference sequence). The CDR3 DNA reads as TGTGCCAGCAGTTTAGAAGGGGTCGGGACTGAAGCTTTCTTT. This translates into CASSLEGVGTEAFF.

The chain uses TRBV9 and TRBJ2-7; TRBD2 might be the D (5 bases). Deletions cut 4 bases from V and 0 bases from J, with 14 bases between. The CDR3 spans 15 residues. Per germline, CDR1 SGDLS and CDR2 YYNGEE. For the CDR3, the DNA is TGTGCCAGCAGCCCCGGGATAGGAGTCTCCTACGAGCAGTACTTC. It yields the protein CASSPGIGVSYEQYF.

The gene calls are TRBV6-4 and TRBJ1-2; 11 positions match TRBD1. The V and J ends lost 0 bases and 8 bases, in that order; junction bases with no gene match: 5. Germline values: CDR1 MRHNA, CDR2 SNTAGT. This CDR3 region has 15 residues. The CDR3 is CASSDSGQGAGGYTF. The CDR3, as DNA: TGTGCCAGCAGTGACTCCGGACAGGGGGCAGGGGGCTACACCTTC.

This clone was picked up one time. CDR3 sequence (DNA): TGTGCCAGCAGCTTAATACTAGCGGGGAGCTACGAGCAGTACTTC. Protein product: CASSLILAGSYEQYF. J is TRBJ2-7 and V is TRBV7-3; 10 positions match TRBD2. The CDR3 runs to 15 residues. The germline gives CDR1 SGHTA, CDR2 FQGTGA. V trimming: 1 base; J trimming: 3 bases; junction bases outside the gene matches: 3.

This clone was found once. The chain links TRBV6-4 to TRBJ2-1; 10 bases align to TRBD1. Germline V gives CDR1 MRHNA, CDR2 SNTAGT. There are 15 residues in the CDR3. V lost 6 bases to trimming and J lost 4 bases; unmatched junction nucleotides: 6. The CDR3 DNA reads TGTGCCAGCAGCGAGGACAGGGGGGGATACAATGAGCAGTTCTTC. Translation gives CASSEDRGGYNEQFF.

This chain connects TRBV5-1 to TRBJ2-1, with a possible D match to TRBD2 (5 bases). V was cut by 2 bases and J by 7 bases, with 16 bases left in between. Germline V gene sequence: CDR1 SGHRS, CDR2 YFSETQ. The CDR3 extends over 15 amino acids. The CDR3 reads CASSLLTGKSNEQFF. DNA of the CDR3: TGCGCCAGCAGCTTATTGACGGGAAAATCAAATGAGCAGTTCTTC. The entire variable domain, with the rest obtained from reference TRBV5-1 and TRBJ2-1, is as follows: KAGVTQTPRYLIKTRGQQVTLSCSPISGHRSVSWYQQTPGQGLQFLFEYFSETQRNKGNFPGRFSGRQFSNSRSEMNVSTLELGDSALYLCASSLLTGKSNEQFFGPGTRLTVL.